The 16 T cell receptor beta chains below all came from one sample that was sequenced in a study of T cell responses to AZD1222 COVID-19 vaccine. Repertoires were generated with immunoSEQ multiplex PCR, while TCRdb's copy carries only in-frame clones and drops some. Of about 56,000 clones in the sample, approximately 83% were seen once. The sequences come from peripheral blood, collected on day 0 of AZD1222 vaccination. These receptor sequences come from an adult in good health.

CDR3 sequence reads: CSVLAGLATQYF. CDR3 coding DNA: TGCAGCGTACTAGCGGGTTTAGCTACGCAGTATTTT. This rearrangement joins TRBV29-1 to TRBJ2-3; 9 bases map to TRBD2. This CDR3 has 12 residues. V gave up 6 bases and J gave up 8 bases; unmatched junction bases: 6. Germline assignment: CDR1 SQVTM and CDR2 ANQGSEA.

This clone was observed a few times. J is TRBJ1-1 and V is TRBV5-1, with TRBD1 matching 8 bases. The CDR3 runs 13 residues. Germline CDR1 is SGHRS and CDR2 is YFSETQ. V gave up 4 bases and J gave up 5 bases; unmatched junction bases: 4. The CDR3 is CASSTGGGTEAFF. The CDR3 DNA sequence: TGCGCCAGCAGCACAGGGGGTGGAACTGAAGCTTTCTTT.

CDR3 loop: CASELRDNNWPYSNQPQHF. The CDR3 DNA follows: TGTGCCAGTGAACTGAGGGACAATAACTGGCCTTATAGCAATCAGCCCCAGCATTTT. This rearrangement joins TRBV19 to TRBJ1-5, with D tentatively TRBD1 (6 bases). Trimming removed 8 bases at V and 0 bases at J, with 26 bases between. This CDR3 comprises 19 residues. Germline CDR1 is LNHDA and CDR2 is SQIVND (reference sequence). Supplemented by reference TRBV19 and TRBJ1-5, the full variable domain reads DGGITQSPKYLFRKEGQNVTLSCEQNLNHDAMYWYRQDPGQGLRLIYYSQIVNDFQKGDIAEGYSVSREKKESFPLTVTSAQKNPTAFYLCASELRDNNWPYSNQPQHFGDGTRLSIL.

The chain links TRBV3-1 (or the pseudogene TRBV3-2) to TRBJ1-1; 8 nucleotides match TRBD1. Germline loops: CDR1 LGHDT, CDR2 YNNKEL (reference sequence). The CDR3 has 12 amino acids. Germline trimming cut 5 bases from V and 4 bases from J; bases unmatched to any gene: 0. CDR3 loop: CASSDRGTEAFF. As DNA, the CDR3 is TGTGCCAGCAGCGACAGGGGCACTGAAGCTTTCTTT.

The chain couples TRBV24-1 to TRBJ2-1; D possibly corresponds to TRBD1 (7 bases). Trimming left V 5 bases short and J 7 bases short, with 23 bases between. Germline values: CDR1 KGHDR, CDR2 SFDVKD. CDR3 length: 17 residues. Here the CDR3 reads CATSGWRHRGGGNEQFF. As DNA, the CDR3 is TGTGCCACCAGTGGTTGGAGACACAGGGGAGGCGGGAATGAGCAGTTCTTC.

CDR3 sequence: CASSDNSYEQYF. CDR3 nucleotides: TGTGCCAGCAGCGACAACAGCTACGAGCAGTACTTC. V is TRBV6-5 and J is TRBJ2-7; D is undetermined. Trimming cost V 6 bases and J 3 bases, with 9 bases left between them. This CDR3 is built from 12 residues. In germline, CDR1 is MNHEY, CDR2 SVGAGI.

The chain uses TRBV11-2 and TRBJ2-3; D call uncertain. CDR1 SGHAT and CDR2 FQNNGV come from the germline V gene. Trimming shortened V by 1 base and J by 0 bases, and 8 bases separated the two germline ends. The CDR3 contains 15 residues. CDR3 sequence reads: CASSLGVGSTDTQYF. Written as DNA, the CDR3 is TGTGCCAGCAGCTTAGGCGTAGGGAGCACAGATACGCAGTATTTT.

The gene calls are TRBV5-1 and TRBJ2-3; 16 bases line up with TRBD2. The V and J ends lost 2 bases and 4 bases, in that order; junction bases with no gene match: 4. This CDR3 has 17 residues. The germline CDR1 and CDR2 sequences are SGHRS and YFSETQ. CDR3 sequence: CASSLGGTSGGADTQYF. CDR3 nucleotides: TGCGCCAGCAGCTTAGGTGGGACTAGCGGGGGGGCAGATACGCAGTATTTT.

This chain links TRBV11-1 with TRBJ2-7, with D unclear. This CDR3 spans 15 amino acids. The germline V gene encodes CDR1 SGHAT and CDR2 FQDESV (reference sequence). Deletions cut 1 base from V and 0 bases from J, with 10 bases between. The CDR3 DNA reads TGTGCCAGCAGCTTAGTAGGGATTAGCTCCTACGAGCAGTACTTC. Its protein is CASSLVGISSYEQYF.

This chain uses TRBV9 with TRBJ2-2; D unclear. There are 15 residues in the CDR3. Germline V gene lookup returns CDR1 SGDLS and CDR2 YYNGEE. With 1 base removed from V and 0 bases from J, the gap between germline ends came to 7 bases. This chain's CDR3 is CASSVIGANTGELFF. The CDR3 DNA reads TGTGCCAGCAGCGTAATCGGCGCGAACACCGGGGAGCTGTTTTTT.

The V gene is TRBV12-5, the J gene TRBJ1-6, with a possible D match to TRBD1 (6 bases). Trimming cost V 2 bases and J 8 bases, with 13 bases left between them. This CDR3 has 15 residues. The germline V gene encodes CDR1 LGHNT and CDR2 FRNRAP. CDR3 protein: CASGLMGDKDSPLHF. The CDR3 nucleotides are TGTGCTAGTGGTTTGATGGGGGACAAAGATTCACCCCTCCACTTT.

V and J are TRBV18 and TRBJ1-3; D remains ambiguous. CDR3 length: 17 residues. In germline, CDR1 is KGHSH, CDR2 LQKENI. V gave up 1 base and J gave up 0 bases, with 13 bases separating them. Here the CDR3 reads CASSPLSKTSSGNTIYF. As DNA, the CDR3 is TGTGCCAGCTCACCACTTTCCAAGACCAGCTCTGGAAACACCATATATTTT.

The chain carries TRBV10-3 and TRBJ1-1, with 7 bases fitting TRBD1. The CDR3 is 13 amino acids. The V gene end was trimmed by 2 bases and the J gene end by 8 bases; junction bases not matched to a gene: 5. Germline assignment: CDR1 ENHRY and CDR2 SYGVKD. The CDR3 is CAISEPPTGEAFF. The CDR3, as DNA: TGTGCCATCAGTGAGCCTCCGACAGGGGAAGCTTTCTTT.

This clone appeared once. The chain couples TRBV29-1 to TRBJ1-2; 7 bases align to TRBD1. The germline gives CDR1 SQVTM, CDR2 ANQGSEA. J was trimmed by 6 bases and V by 7 bases; bases with no gene match: 14. This CDR3 has 14 residues. CDR3 sequence (DNA): TGCAGCGCCCAGGGGGGGCTTGGGTATGATGGCTACACCTTC. Its translation: CSAQGGLGYDGYTF.

There are a few counts of this clone. The chain couples TRBV6-5 to TRBJ1-2; D not resolved. Germline V gene sequence: CDR1 MNHEY, CDR2 SVGAGI. The CDR3 extends over 11 amino acids. V was shortened by 6 bases and J by 0 bases, with 2 bases between the two germline ends. CDR3 in amino acids: CASSTNYGYTF. Written as DNA, the CDR3 is TGTGCCAGCAGCACTAACTATGGCTACACCTTC.

This chain joins TRBV6-5 and TRBJ1-1; the match to TRBD1 covers 12 bases. CDR1 and CDR2 from the germline V gene are MNHEY and SVGAGI. The V segment lost 4 bases and the J segment 10 bases; nucleotides outside the gene matches: 7. The CDR3 sequence is 14 residues long. In DNA form, the CDR3 reads TGTGCCAGCAGTTCCGGGACAGGGGGCTTCGCAGCTTTCTTT. This translates into CASSSGTGGFAAFF.